This T cell receptor (beta chain) was found in a study of Ad26.COV2.S vaccination and SARS-CoV-2 variants. Study-level results: After vaccination, substantial breadth of spike-specific CD8+ and CD4+ responses was reported.

Germline V gene lookup returns CDR1 SGHRS and CDR2 YFSETQ. The CDR3 has 16 residues. Trimming cost V 3 bases and J 3 bases; bases outside gene matches: 10. As for this clone: Antigen specificity is unknown.

Profiling relied on immunoSEQ multiplex PCR, and the TCRdb table lists in-frame clones only, not all of them. Of around 94,000 clones in the sample, about three quarters were seen once. The specimen comprised peripheral blood, sampled after recovery from COVID-19. The V and J genes are TRBV5-1 and TRBJ1-1, with 8 bases aligning to TRBD1. The origin of this receptor is a human donor who had recovered from COVID-19. The CDR3 DNA reads TGCGCCAGCAGCTGGGGAGACAGGGGAGGGCACACTGAAGCTTTCTTT. This codes for CASSWGDRGGHTEAFF. The variable domain in full, with the rest retrieved from reference TRBV5-1 and TRBJ1-1, is KAGVTQTPRYLIKTRGQQVTLSCSPISGHRSVSWYQQTPGQGLQFLFEYFSETQRNKGNFPGRFSGRQFSNSRSEMNVSTLELGDSALYLCASSWGDRGGHTEAFFGQGTRLTVV.